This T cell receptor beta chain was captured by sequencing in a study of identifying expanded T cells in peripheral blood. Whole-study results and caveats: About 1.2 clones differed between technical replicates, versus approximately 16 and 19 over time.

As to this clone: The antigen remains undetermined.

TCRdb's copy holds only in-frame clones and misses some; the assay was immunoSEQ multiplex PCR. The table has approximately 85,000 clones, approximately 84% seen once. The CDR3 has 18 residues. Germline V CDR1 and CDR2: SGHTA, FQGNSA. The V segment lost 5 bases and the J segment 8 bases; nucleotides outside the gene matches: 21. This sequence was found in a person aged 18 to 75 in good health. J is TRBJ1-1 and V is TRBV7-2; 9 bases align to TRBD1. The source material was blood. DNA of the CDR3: TGTGCCAGCAGCCATAGCCGGGACAGGGTGGTCCCTAGTCGGGAAGCTTTCTTT. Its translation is CASSHSRDRVVPSREAFF.